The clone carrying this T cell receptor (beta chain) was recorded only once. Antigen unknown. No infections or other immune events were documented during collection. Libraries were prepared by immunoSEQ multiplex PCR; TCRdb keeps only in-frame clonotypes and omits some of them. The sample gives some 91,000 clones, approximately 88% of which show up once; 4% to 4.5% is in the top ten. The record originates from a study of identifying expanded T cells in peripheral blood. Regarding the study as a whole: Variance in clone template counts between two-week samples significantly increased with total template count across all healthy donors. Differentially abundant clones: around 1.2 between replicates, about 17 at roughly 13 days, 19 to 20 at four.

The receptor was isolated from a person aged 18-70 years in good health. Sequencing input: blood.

The CDR3 is CASSLAGRRNTEAFF. CDR3 nucleotide sequence: TGTGCCAGCAGCTTAGCGGGACGGAGGAACACTGAAGCTTTCTTT. The rearrangement links TRBV11-2 to TRBJ1-1, with TRBD1 as a possible D gene (5 bases). Trimming took 1 base from V and 1 from J, leaving 10 bases between them. Germline lookup yields CDR1 SGHAT and CDR2 FQNNGV. The CDR3 is 15 residues long.